Each of the 27 T cell receptor beta chains below was sequenced from the same sample in a study of CD8+ T cells in alopecia areata. Extraction of RNA preceded its reverse transcription into cDNA, which served as the sequencing template. The assay was immunoSEQ multiplex PCR, and TCRdb's table has in-frame clones only and misses some. The sample records over 150,000 clones, about 61% being singletons. Input material: CD8+ T cells sorted from blood. Receptor source: a human donor in good health.

The table lists this clone with a few counts. V is TRBV14 and J is TRBJ1-3; possible D gene TRBD1, 6 bases. Germline V gene sequence: CDR1 SGHDN, CDR2 FVKESK. The CDR3 totals 15 residues. V lost 4 bases to trimming and J lost 2 bases, with 12 bases between them. The CDR3 DNA reads as TGTGCCAGCAGCCGAGGGAAGGGGGCTGGAAACACCATATATTTT. Translating gives CASSRGKGAGNTIYF.

The chain employs TRBV13 and TRBJ2-3; 7 bases map to TRBD2. From germline, CDR1 is PRHDT and CDR2 FYEKMQ (reference sequence). This CDR3 has 14 residues. With V trimmed by 7 bases and J by 4 bases, 8 bases remained unmatched. The CDR3, as DNA: TGTGCCAGCACCCTGAGCGGGGCCGCAGATACGCAGTATTTT. Its translation: CASTLSGAADTQYF.

This clone appeared a single time. This chain joins TRBV11-2 and TRBJ1-5, with D unresolved. With 5 bases removed from V and 4 bases from J, the gap between germline ends came to 15 bases. Germline-derived CDR1 and CDR2 are SGHAT and FQNNGV. CDR3 length: 15 residues. The DNA for the CDR3 is TGTGCCAGCAGCCCAAGTCGGTATAGGAATCAGCCCCAGCATTTT. As protein: CASSPSRYRNQPQHF.

This clone was picked up a small number of times. The rearrangement links TRBV2 to TRBJ1-6, with D possibly being TRBD1 (6 bases). Per germline, CDR1 SNHLY and CDR2 FYNNEI. There are 14 residues in the CDR3. Trimming pared 2 bases from V and 7 bases from J, leaving 9 bases between. CDR3 residues: CASSEPGGNSPLHF. In DNA, the CDR3 is TGTGCCAGCAGTGAACCCGGGGGCAATTCACCCCTCCACTTT.

V usage is TRBV29-1 and J usage is TRBJ1-1; D is perhaps TRBD1 (5 bases). Trimming stripped 5 bases from V and 5 bases from J, with 21 bases between. Germline CDR1 is SQVTM and CDR2 is ANQGSEA. CDR3 length: 15 residues. This CDR3 reads CSVCRLGGGETEAFF. DNA for the CDR3: TGCAGCGTTTGTAGGCTAGGTGGGGGGGAGACTGAAGCTTTCTTT.

The V gene is TRBV19, the J gene TRBJ2-1; 12 bases match TRBD2. CDR3 length: 15 residues. The J segment lost 5 bases and the V segment lost 4 bases, leaving 3 bases of the junction unmatched. CDR1 is LNHDA and CDR2 is SQIVND in the germline V gene (reference sequence). The chain's CDR3 is CASSTLAGGHNEQFF. The DNA of the CDR3 is TGTGCCAGTAGTACCCTAGCGGGGGGGCACAATGAGCAGTTCTTC. Full variable domain (remainder filled in from reference TRBV19 and TRBJ2-1): DGGITQSPKYLFRKEGQNVTLSCEQNLNHDAMYWYRQDPGQGLRLIYYSQIVNDFQKGDIAEGYSVSREKKESFPLTVTSAQKNPTAFYLCASSTLAGGHNEQFFGPGTRLTVL.

This clone was counted between two and nine times. J is TRBJ1-6 and V is TRBV14; D gene ambiguous. Germline V gene lookup returns CDR1 SGHDN and CDR2 FVKESK. With 2 bases removed from V and 10 bases from J, the gap between germline ends came to 6 bases. The length of the CDR3 is 12 residues. The CDR3 spells CASSQLGSPLHF. CDR3 bases: TGTGCCAGCAGCCAACTAGGGTCACCCCTCCACTTT.

As for this clone: A junction end diverges from the germline sequence, so it may reflect a read error. The chain recombines TRBV29-1 with TRBJ2-1; possible D gene TRBD1, 5 bases. CDR1 is SQVTM, CDR2 ANQGSEA, per germline. The length of the CDR3 is 13 residues. This chain's CDR3 is CSVETTGVYEQLF. The CDR3 bases are TGCAGCGTTGAGACCACAGGAGTCTATGAGCAGCTCTTC.

J is TRBJ1-6 and V is TRBV6-5, with D uncertain. Trimming cost V 0 bases and J 7 bases, with 4 bases left between them. The CDR3 covers 13 residues. Germline CDR1 is MNHEY and CDR2 is SVGAGI. DNA of the CDR3: TGTGCCAGCAGTTACTCCAGGAATTCACCCCTCCACTTT. Residues: CASSYSRNSPLHF.

The chain combines TRBV15 with TRBJ1-1, with no clear D. The germline V gene encodes CDR1 LNHNV and CDR2 YYDKDF (reference sequence). The CDR3 has 13 residues. Trimming pared 7 bases from V and 9 bases from J, leaving 18 bases between. DNA of the CDR3: TGTGCCACCACTCCTACCTGGGATGGCAAAGCTTTCTTT. It codes for CATTPTWDGKAFF.

This clone was detected a few times. The same CDR3 is also encoded by other DNA sequences in this sample. The chain combines TRBV5-1 with TRBJ1-1; no definite D call. Germline V gene sequence: CDR1 SGHRS, CDR2 YFSETQ. CDR3 length: 12 residues. Trimming shortened V by 2 bases and J by 5 bases, and 7 bases separated the two germline ends. The CDR3 region is CASSFGGTEAFF. The CDR3 DNA reads as TGCGCCAGCAGCTTCGGCGGAACTGAAGCTTTCTTT.

The chain is built from TRBV29-1 and TRBJ2-5, with D unresolved. CDR3 size: 12 residues. Trimming cost V 2 bases and J 1 base, with 5 bases left between them. Per the germline V gene, CDR1 is SQVTM and CDR2 is ANQGSEA. This chain's CDR3 is CSVERAQETQYF. CDR3 coding DNA: TGCAGCGTTGAAAGGGCCCAAGAGACCCAGTACTTC.

V usage is TRBV27 and J usage is TRBJ2-3; the D gene is possibly TRBD1 (5 bases). This CDR3 contains 14 residues. Trimming took off 4 bases at V and 4 bases at J, with 12 bases between the two ends. Germline loops: CDR1 MNHEY, CDR2 SMNVEV (reference sequence). The CDR3, as DNA: TGTGCCAGCAGTTACCTCTGGGGCCCAGATACGCAGTATTTT. Residues: CASSYLWGPDTQYF.

The rearrangement links TRBV6-5 to TRBJ1-1; possibly TRBD1 for D (5 bases). The CDR3 runs to 13 residues. The V end was cut by 5 bases, the J end by 1 base, with 8 bases between. CDR1 is MNHEY and CDR2 is SVGAGI in the germline V gene. CDR3 region: CASSQQANTEAFF. The DNA for the CDR3 is TGTGCCAGCAGTCAACAGGCGAACACTGAAGCTTTCTTT.

CDR3 sequence (DNA): TGTGCCAGTAGTATGGGTGGGAACACTGAAGCTTTCTTT. Amino acid sequence: CASSMGGNTEAFF. The chain employs TRBV19 and TRBJ1-1; unclear D gene. The CDR3 has 13 amino acids. V gave up 3 bases and J gave up 1 base, with 6 bases separating them. Germline loops: CDR1 LNHDA, CDR2 SQIVND (reference sequence). The full variable domain, completed using reference TRBV19 and TRBJ1-1, is DGGITQSPKYLFRKEGQNVTLSCEQNLNHDAMYWYRQDPGQGLRLIYYSQIVNDFQKGDIAEGYSVSREKKESFPLTVTSAQKNPTAFYLCASSMGGNTEAFFGQGTRLTVV.

A few counts support this clone. The J gene is TRBJ1-2, the V gene TRBV29-1, with TRBD1 as a possible D gene (6 bases). The ends were cut back, 2 bases at V and 2 bases at J, with 12 bases in the middle. Germline CDR1 reads SQVTM; CDR2 reads ANQGSEA. CDR3 length: 14 amino acids. Written as DNA, the CDR3 is TGCAGCGTTGAAATAGAGACAGGAAACTATGGCTACACCTTC. This codes for CSVEIETGNYGYTF. The full variable domain, its missing parts supplied by reference TRBV29-1 and TRBJ1-2, is SAVISQKPSRDICQRGTSLTIQCQVDSQVTMMFWYRQQPGQSLTLIATANQGSEATYESGFVIDKFPISRPNLTFSTLTVSNMSPEDSSIYLCSVEIETGNYGYTFGSGTRLTVV.

CDR3 DNA sequence: TGTGCCAGCAGCTCTACCGGGACTAGCCATGACAATGAGCAGTTCTTC. Its protein product is CASSSTGTSHDNEQFF. The genes are TRBV13 and TRBJ2-1; 9 bases map to TRBD2. The germline gives CDR1 PRHDT, CDR2 FYEKMQ (reference sequence). The trim removed 4 bases at V and 5 bases at J, leaving 9 bases unmatched. CDR3 size: 16 residues.

The CDR3 sequence: CSVELLDRAPYEQYF. The DNA of the CDR3 is TGCAGCGTTGAACTCTTGGACAGGGCACCCTACGAGCAGTACTTC. This chain joins TRBV29-1 and TRBJ2-7, with 8 bases lining up with TRBD1. CDR1 is SQVTM and CDR2 is ANQGSEA in the germline V gene. The CDR3 has 15 residues. V shed 2 bases, J shed 2 bases, and the junction held 8 bases outside the gene matches.

The rearrangement joins TRBV29-1 to TRBJ2-2, with D possibly being TRBD2 (6 bases). The V gene's germline CDR1 is SQVTM and CDR2 ANQGSEA. There are 13 residues in the CDR3. V shed 5 bases and J shed 7 bases, with 14 bases lying between them. CDR3 nucleotide sequence: TGCAGCGTTACCGGGGACTGGGGCGGGGAGCTGTTTTTT. Protein product: CSVTGDWGGELFF.

V is TRBV29-1 and J is TRBJ1-2; the D is unclear. CDR1 is SQVTM and CDR2 is ANQGSEA in the germline V gene. The CDR3 covers 11 residues. Trimming left V 6 bases short and J 8 bases short, with 13 bases between. The CDR3: CSVLTVDGYTF. CDR3 DNA sequence: TGCAGCGTCCTCACCGTAGACGGCTACACCTTC.

The chain uses TRBV14 and TRBJ1-5, with 7 nucleotides matching TRBD1. J gave up 4 bases and V 4 bases, and 7 bases lay outside the gene matches. The germline CDR1 and CDR2 sequences are SGHDN and FVKESK. The length of the CDR3 is 15 residues. The CDR3 loop is CASSPGGAANQPQHF. The CDR3 DNA follows: TGTGCCAGCAGCCCAGGGGGGGCAGCAAATCAGCCCCAGCATTTT.

The chain employs TRBV5-1 and TRBJ2-7, with unresolved D. The length of the CDR3 is 10 residues. The V end lost 2 bases, the J end lost 6 bases, and 3 bases lay between the germline ends. Looked up from germline, CDR1 is SGHRS and CDR2 is YFSETQ. This CDR3 reads CASSFGEQYF. Here the CDR3 DNA reads TGCGCCAGCAGCTTTGGCGAGCAGTACTTC.

This chain joins TRBV4-1 and TRBJ2-3; D is unresolved. V was shortened by 3 bases and J by 0 bases, with 13 bases between the two germline ends. The CDR3 consists of 16 residues. Germline CDR1 is MGHRA and CDR2 is YSYEKL. As DNA, the CDR3 is TGCGCCAGCAGCCACCCCCCCGACTGGAGCACAGATACGCAGTATTTT. This gives the protein CASSHPPDWSTDTQYF.

This clone was counted only a few times. V usage is TRBV11-2 and J usage is TRBJ2-3; 8 bases map to TRBD2. The CDR3 contains 16 residues. V lost 4 bases and J lost 2; bases outside the gene matches: 8. Germline V gene sequence: CDR1 SGHAT, CDR2 FQNNGV. The CDR3 loop is CASSSWTSRTTDTQYF. Here the CDR3 DNA reads TGTGCCAGCAGCTCATGGACTAGCCGTACCACAGATACGCAGTATTTT.

The chain recombines TRBV19 with TRBJ2-1; D possibly corresponds to TRBD1 (6 bases). Trimming removed 4 bases at V and 6 bases at J, with 13 bases between. This CDR3 contains 14 residues. Looked up from germline, CDR1 is LNHDA and CDR2 is SQIVND (reference sequence). The CDR3 protein is CASSNMAGVNEQFF. Written as DNA, the CDR3 is TGTGCCAGTAGTAATATGGCAGGGGTCAATGAGCAGTTCTTC.

This clone has a handful of counts. The J gene is TRBJ2-2, the V gene TRBV6-4, with D uncertain. Germline V gives CDR1 MRHNA, CDR2 SNTAGT. V was clipped by 0 bases and J by 4 bases, with 6 bases between them. This CDR3 spans 14 amino acids. As DNA, the CDR3 is TGTGCCAGCAGTGACTCTGCGAGCACCGGGGAGCTGTTTTTT. It codes for CASSDSASTGELFF.

The chain couples TRBV29-1 to TRBJ2-5; D is possibly TRBD2 (5 bases). Germline CDR1 is SQVTM and CDR2 is ANQGSEA. The CDR3 is 10 amino acids. Trimming left V 7 bases short and J 4 bases short, with 7 bases between. This CDR3 reads CSARGETQYF. The DNA for the CDR3 is TGCAGCGCCCGGGGAGAGACCCAGTACTTC.